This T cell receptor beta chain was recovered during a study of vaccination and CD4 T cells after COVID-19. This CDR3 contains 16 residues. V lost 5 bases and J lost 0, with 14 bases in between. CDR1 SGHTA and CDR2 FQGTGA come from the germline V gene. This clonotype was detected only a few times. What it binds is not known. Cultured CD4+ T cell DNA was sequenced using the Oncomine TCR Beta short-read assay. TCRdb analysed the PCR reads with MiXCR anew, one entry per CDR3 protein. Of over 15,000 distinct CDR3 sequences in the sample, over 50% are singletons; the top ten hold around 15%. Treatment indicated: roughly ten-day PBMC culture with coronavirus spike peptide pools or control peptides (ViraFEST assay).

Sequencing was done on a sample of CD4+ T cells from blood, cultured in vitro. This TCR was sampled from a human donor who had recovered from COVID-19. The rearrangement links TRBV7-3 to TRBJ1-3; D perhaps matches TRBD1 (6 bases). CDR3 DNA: TGTGCCAGCAGCGAAACAGGGCCGAGCTCTGGAAACACCATATATTTT. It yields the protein CASSETGPSSGNTIYF.